This TCR beta chain is from a study of early T cells in non-severe SARS-CoV-2 infection. The length of the CDR3 is 13 residues. In germline, CDR1 is SGHAT, CDR2 FQNNGV. V lost 3 bases and J 4 bases, leaving 10 bases between the germline ends. Unique molecular identifiers tagged individual cDNA molecules. TCRdb reprocessed the 5' RACE reads with MiXCR, giving one entry per CDR3 protein. The data hold about 32,000 distinct CDR3 sequences, with about 5% observed a single time. Study observations and caveats: VDJdb matching favored anti-spike CD8 responses, missing private and CD4 specificities.

This clonotype was found many times. The antigen is unknown. Sequencing was done on a sample of whole blood. The TCR comes from an adult who was a healthcare worker with PCR-confirmed SARS-CoV-2 infection or an uninfected control (not recorded which). The chain couples TRBV11-2 to TRBJ2-7; D perhaps matches TRBD2 (6 bases). CDR3 loop: CASSFRGTYEQYF. The CDR3 bases are TGTGCCAGCAGCTTTCGCGGGACTTACGAGCAGTACTTC.